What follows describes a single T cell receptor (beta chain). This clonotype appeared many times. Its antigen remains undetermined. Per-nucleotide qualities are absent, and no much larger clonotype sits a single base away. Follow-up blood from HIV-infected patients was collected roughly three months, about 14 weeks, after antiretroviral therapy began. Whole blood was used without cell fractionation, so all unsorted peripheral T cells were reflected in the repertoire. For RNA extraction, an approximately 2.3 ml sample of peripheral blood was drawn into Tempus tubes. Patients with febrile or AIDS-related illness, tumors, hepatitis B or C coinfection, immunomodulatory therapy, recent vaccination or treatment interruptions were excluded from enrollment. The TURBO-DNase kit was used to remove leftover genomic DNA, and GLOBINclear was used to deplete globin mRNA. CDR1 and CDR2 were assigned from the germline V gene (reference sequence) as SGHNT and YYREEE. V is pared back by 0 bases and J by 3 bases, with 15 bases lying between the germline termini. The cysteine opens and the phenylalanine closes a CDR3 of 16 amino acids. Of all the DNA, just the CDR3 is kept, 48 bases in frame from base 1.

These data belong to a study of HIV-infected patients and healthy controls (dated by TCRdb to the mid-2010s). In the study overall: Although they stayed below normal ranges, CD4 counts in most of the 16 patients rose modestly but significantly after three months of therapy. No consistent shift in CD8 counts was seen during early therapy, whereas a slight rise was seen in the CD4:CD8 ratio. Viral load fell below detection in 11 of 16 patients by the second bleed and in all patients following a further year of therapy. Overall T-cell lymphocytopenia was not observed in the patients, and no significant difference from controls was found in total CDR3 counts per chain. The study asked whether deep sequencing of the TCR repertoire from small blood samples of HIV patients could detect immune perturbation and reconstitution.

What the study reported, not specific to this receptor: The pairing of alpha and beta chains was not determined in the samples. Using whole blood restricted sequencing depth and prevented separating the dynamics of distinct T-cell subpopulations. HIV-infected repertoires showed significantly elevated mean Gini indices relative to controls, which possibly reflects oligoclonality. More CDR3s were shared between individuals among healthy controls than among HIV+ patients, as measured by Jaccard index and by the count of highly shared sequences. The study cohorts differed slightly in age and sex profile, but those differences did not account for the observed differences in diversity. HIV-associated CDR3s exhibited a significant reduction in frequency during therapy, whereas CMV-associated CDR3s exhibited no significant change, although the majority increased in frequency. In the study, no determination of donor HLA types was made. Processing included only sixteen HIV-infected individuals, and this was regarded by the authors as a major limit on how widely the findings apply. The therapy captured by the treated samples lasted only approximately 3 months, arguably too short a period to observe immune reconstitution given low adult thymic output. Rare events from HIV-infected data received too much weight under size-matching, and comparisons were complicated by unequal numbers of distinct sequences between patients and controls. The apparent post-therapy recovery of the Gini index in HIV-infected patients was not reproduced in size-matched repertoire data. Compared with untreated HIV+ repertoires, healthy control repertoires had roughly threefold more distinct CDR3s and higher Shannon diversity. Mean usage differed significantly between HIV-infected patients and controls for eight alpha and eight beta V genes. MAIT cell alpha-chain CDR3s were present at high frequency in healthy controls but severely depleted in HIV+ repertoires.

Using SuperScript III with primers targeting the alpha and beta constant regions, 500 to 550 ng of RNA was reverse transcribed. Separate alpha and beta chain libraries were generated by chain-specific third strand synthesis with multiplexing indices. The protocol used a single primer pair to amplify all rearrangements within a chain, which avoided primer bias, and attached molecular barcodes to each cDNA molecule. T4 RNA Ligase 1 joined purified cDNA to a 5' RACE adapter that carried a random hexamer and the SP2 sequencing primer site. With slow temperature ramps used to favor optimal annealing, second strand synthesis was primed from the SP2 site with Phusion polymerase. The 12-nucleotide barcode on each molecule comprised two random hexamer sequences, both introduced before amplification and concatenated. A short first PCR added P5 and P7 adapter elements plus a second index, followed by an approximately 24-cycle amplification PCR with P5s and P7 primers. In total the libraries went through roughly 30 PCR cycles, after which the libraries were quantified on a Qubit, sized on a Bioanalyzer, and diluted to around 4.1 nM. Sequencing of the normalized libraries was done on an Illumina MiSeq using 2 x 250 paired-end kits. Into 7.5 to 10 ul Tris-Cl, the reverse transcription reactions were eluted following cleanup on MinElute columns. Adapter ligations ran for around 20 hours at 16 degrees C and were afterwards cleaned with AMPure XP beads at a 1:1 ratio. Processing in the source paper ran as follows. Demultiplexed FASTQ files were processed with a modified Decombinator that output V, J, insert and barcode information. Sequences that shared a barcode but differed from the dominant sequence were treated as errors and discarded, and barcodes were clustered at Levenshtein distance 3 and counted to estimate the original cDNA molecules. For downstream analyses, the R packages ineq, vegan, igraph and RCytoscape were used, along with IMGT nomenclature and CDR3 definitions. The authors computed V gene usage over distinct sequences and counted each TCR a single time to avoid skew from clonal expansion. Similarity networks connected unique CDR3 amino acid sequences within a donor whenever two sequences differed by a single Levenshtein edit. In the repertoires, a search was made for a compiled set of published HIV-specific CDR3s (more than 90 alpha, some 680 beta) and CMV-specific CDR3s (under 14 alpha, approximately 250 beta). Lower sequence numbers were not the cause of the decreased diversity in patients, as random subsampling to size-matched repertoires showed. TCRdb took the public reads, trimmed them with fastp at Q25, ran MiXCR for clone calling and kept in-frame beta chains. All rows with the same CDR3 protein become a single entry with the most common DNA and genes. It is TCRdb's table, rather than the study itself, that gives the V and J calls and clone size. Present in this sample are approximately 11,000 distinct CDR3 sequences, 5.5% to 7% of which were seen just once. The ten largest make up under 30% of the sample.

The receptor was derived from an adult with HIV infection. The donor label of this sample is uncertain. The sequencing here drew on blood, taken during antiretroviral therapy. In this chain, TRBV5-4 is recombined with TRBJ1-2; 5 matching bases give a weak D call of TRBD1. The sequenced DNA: TGTGCCAGCAGCTTGGCGGGGGTTTCGAGGGACTATGGCTACACCTTC. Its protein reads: CASSLAGVSRDYGYTF. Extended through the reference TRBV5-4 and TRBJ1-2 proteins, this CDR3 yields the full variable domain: ETGVTQSPTHLIKTRGQQVTLRCSSQSGHNTVSWYQQALGQGPQFIFQYYREEENGRGNFPPRFSGLQFPNYSSELNVNALELDDSALYLCASSLAGVSRDYGYTFGSGTRLTVV.